These 8 T cell receptor beta chains originate from one sample sequenced in a study of control samples from healthy donors and cancer patients (dated by TCRdb to the early 2020s). Library generation was performed with the immunoSEQ multiplex PCR assay. Here the immuneACCESS table is served through TCRdb, limited to in-frame sequences with V and J called. Missing clones are a known gap in these copies; in checked studies unresolved V genes cover under half, and the rest lacks a known reason. This sample has about 130,000 clones in its table, and nearly 90% of those were observed once. Roughly 3.2% of the sample lies in the top ten. Sample: blood. The receptor set was obtained from a man aged 50 to 60 in good health.

The V call is TRBV12-5, the J call TRBJ2-5; TRBD2 is a possible D gene (7 bases). Trimming took 7 bases from V and 11 from J, leaving 14 bases between them. Germline lookup yields CDR1 LGHNT and CDR2 FRNRAP. The CDR3 has 11 amino acids. The CDR3 loop is CASVGGGEQYF. CDR3 in DNA: TGTGCTAGTGTCGGAGGGGGGGAGCAGTACTTC.

The chain joins TRBV10-1 to TRBJ1-5; D unclear. Germline V gives CDR1 WNHNN, CDR2 SYGVQD (reference sequence). V lost 8 bases, J lost 3 bases, and 11 bases lay in between. The CDR3 has 13 residues. DNA of the CDR3: TGCGCCAGCCGCGACTTATCCAATCAGCCCCAGCATTTT. Amino acids: CASRDLSNQPQHF.

V is TRBV5-1 and J is TRBJ2-1, with unresolved D. Germline V gene data show CDR1 as SGHRS and CDR2 as YFSETQ. CDR3 length equals 15 residues. The ends were cut back, 0 bases at V and 3 bases at J, with 10 bases in the middle. The CDR3 sequence is CASSLARAYYNEQFF. In DNA form, the CDR3 reads TGCGCCAGCAGCTTGGCCCGGGCCTACTACAATGAGCAGTTCTTC.

This clone was detected once. CDR3: CAWSLGGRSPLHF. The CDR3 DNA is TGTGCCTGGAGTCTCGGGGGGCGTTCACCCCTCCACTTT. The chain carries TRBV30 and TRBJ1-6, with TRBD1 as a possible D gene (6 bases). V was pared by 2 bases and J by 9 bases, with 11 bases between. The length of the CDR3 is 13 residues. Germline-derived CDR1 and CDR2 are GTSNPN and SVGIG (reference sequence).

V is TRBV11-2 and J is TRBJ2-2; unclear D gene. The CDR3 is 13 residues long. In germline, CDR1 is SGHAT, CDR2 FQNNGV. Trimming took off 6 bases at V and 1 base at J, with 6 bases between the two ends. DNA for the CDR3: TGTGCCAGCAGGGACGTGAACACCGGGGAGCTGTTTTTT. As protein: CASRDVNTGELFF.

This clone appeared a few times. The CDR3 bases are TGTGCCAGCGTAGACAGGGGTTCTTTGAACACTGAAGCTTTCTTT. As protein: CASVDRGSLNTEAFF. The J gene is TRBJ1-1, the V gene TRBV2, with 8 nucleotides matching TRBD1. The CDR3 runs 15 residues. Germline V gene data show CDR1 as SNHLY and CDR2 as FYNNEI. V was clipped by 8 bases and J by 0 bases; unmatched bases: 8.

CDR3 sequence reads: CASSLRGWDEQYF. Here the CDR3 DNA reads TGTGCCAGCAGCTTAAGGGGATGGGACGAGCAGTACTTC. The rearrangement uses TRBV7-9 and TRBJ2-7; weak D call: TRBD1 (5 bases). V lost 2 bases to trimming and J lost 5 bases, with 10 bases between them. The CDR3 has 13 residues. Per germline, CDR1 SEHNR and CDR2 FQNEAQ (reference sequence).

This chain uses TRBV28 with TRBJ2-3; TRBD2 agrees at 9 bases. The germline V gene encodes CDR1 MDHEN and CDR2 SYDVKM. With V trimmed by 7 bases and J by 2 bases, 13 bases remained unmatched. The length of the CDR3 is 17 residues. This CDR3 reads CASTWTSGGSYTDTQYF. The CDR3 region has the DNA TGTGCCAGCACCTGGACCAGCGGGGGGTCGTACACAGATACGCAGTATTTT.